The rows below give T cell receptor beta chains drawn from one sample of a study of blood T cell repertoires in COVID-19. Clones were read by immunoSEQ multiplex PCR, and TCRdb kept only the in-frame ones, dropping some. The sample includes 75,000 to 85,000 clones, approximately 84% of them seen just once. The sample taken for sequencing was peripheral blood. These receptors were taken from a man aged 55 to 69 with COVID-19, enrolled during active disease. Each CDR3 is given with its conserved first and last residue. A D gene is named only where the DNA matches it firmly. Size values are once, few and many counts, or a class for expanded clones, and some rows have none.

v_call	cdr3_length	d_call	j_call	clone_size	cdr3_aa	cdr3_nt
TRBV30	15	TRBD1	TRBJ2-2	.	CAWALGQGHTGELFF	TGTGCCTGGGCCTTGGGACAGGGGCACACCGGGGAGCTGTTTTTT
TRBV21-1	16	.	TRBJ2-7	.	CASSKEGGTSLHEQYF	TGTGCCAGCAGCAAAGAAGGAGGGACTAGCCTCCACGAGCAGTACTTC
TRBV2	14	.	TRBJ2-3	.	CASRAQLSTDTQYF	TGTGCCAGCAGGGCCCAGTTGAGCACAGATACGCAGTATTTT
TRBV7-3	13	TRBD1	TRBJ2-7	.	CASSRDRGNEQYF	TGTGCCAGCAGTAGGGACAGGGGAAACGAGCAGTACTTC
TRBV27	11	.	TRBJ2-3	.	CASRLGGTQYF	TGTGCCAGCAGACTAGGTGGTACGCAGTATTTT
TRBV7-4	16	.	TRBJ2-7	.	CASPCNTGTPSYEQYF	TGTGCCAGCCCATGCAATACCGGGACACCCTCCTACGAGCAGTACTTC
TRBV6-1	13	TRBD2	TRBJ2-1	.	CASSAGGNNEQFF	TGTGCCAGCTCGGCGGGGGGAAACAATGAGCAGTTCTTC
TRBV19	11	.	TRBJ1-2	.	CASHRDYGYTF	TGTGCCAGTCACAGGGACTATGGCTACACCTTC
TRBV6-5	15	TRBD1	TRBJ2-7	.	CASTKNRDRGYEQYF	TGTGCCAGCACCAAAAACCGGGACAGGGGCTACGAGCAGTACTTC
TRBV5-1	15	TRBD2	TRBJ2-7	few	CASSSSGLAEYEQYF	TGCGCCAGCAGCTCGTCGGGACTAGCGGAGTACGAGCAGTACTTC
TRBV18	14	.	TRBJ2-7	.	CASSPRDTVYEQYF	TGTGCCAGCTCACCGCGTGACACAGTCTACGAGCAGTACTTC
TRBV3-1/TRBV3-2	16	.	TRBJ2-5	.	CASRSYMDERTETQYF	TGTGCCAGCAGAAGTTATATGGACGAGCGGACAGAGACCCAGTACTTC
TRBV28	13	.	TRBJ1-2	.	CASSSGTRDGYTF	TGTGCCAGCAGTTCAGGCACGAGGGATGGCTACACCTTC
TRBV19	14	TRBD2	TRBJ2-2	few	CASSARGGTGELFF	TGTGCCAGTAGTGCGCGGGGGGGGACCGGGGAGCTGTTTTTT
TRBV2	17	TRBD2	TRBJ2-7	.	CASRRTSGGPSSYEQYF	TGTGCCAGCAGAAGGACTAGCGGGGGGCCTAGCTCCTACGAGCAGTACTTC
TRBV28	15	TRBD1	TRBJ2-2	.	CASSDRGRNTGELFF	TGTGCCAGCAGCGACAGGGGGCGGAACACCGGGGAGCTGTTTTTT
TRBV3-1/TRBV3-2	15	TRBD1	TRBJ1-5	few	CASSQGTGGNQPQHF	TGTGCCAGCAGCCAAGGTACAGGGGGCAACCAGCCCCAGCATTTT
TRBV5-1	14	TRBD1	TRBJ1-2	.	CASRPGQGGYGYTF	TGCGCCAGCAGACCCGGACAGGGGGGCTATGGCTACACCTTC
TRBV3-1/TRBV3-2	19	TRBD2	TRBJ2-3	once	CASSQDSLAGGRSTDTQYF	TGTGCCAGCAGCCAAGATAGTCTAGCGGGAGGGCGGAGCACAGATACGCAGTATTTT
TRBV10-3	17	TRBD2	TRBJ2-3	.	CAISETSGRGRADTQYF	TGTGCCATCAGTGAAACTAGCGGGAGGGGTAGGGCAGATACGCAGTATTTT
TRBV6-5	14	.	TRBJ2-7	.	CASSYRPPGVTGCF	TGTGCCAGCAGTTACCGTCCGCCGGGGGTTACCGGATGCTTC